The rows below give T cell receptor beta chains drawn from one sample of a study of T cell clones after liver transplantation. Measured with immunoSEQ multiplex PCR; TCRdb has only the in-frame clones, and not every one. Of roughly 80,000 clones in the sample, roughly 83% were seen once. The material was CD4+ T cells from blood, obtained at the 22-month timepoint. These receptors were collected from a human patient who received a liver transplant. Part of the T cell pool may stem from the graft donor. Each CDR3 is given with its conserved first and last residue. Each record gives: D gene, clone size, J gene, V gene, CDR3 DNA, CDR3 protein. A D gene is named only where the DNA matches it firmly. Only some rows state a clone size, as once, few, many or a class for expanded clones.

NA	NA	TRBJ2-7	TRBV19	TGTGCCAGTACCAGGGACGAGCAGTACTTC	CASTRDEQYF
NA	NA	TRBJ2-6	TRBV5-1	TGCGCCAGCAGCTTGGCTACTGGGGCCAACGTCCTGACTTTC	CASSLATGANVLTF
TRBD1	once	TRBJ2-7	TRBV28	TGTGCCAGCAGCTTCCGGGACAGGACCTACGAGCAGTACTTC	CASSFRDRTYEQYF
NA	NA	TRBJ1-2	TRBV28	TGTGCCAGCAGTCTCCCGGAGGGTTGGGGCTACACCTTC	CASSLPEGWGYTF
NA	NA	TRBJ2-3	TRBV6-1	TGTGCCAGCAGACCGGACCGACTGAGCACAGATACGCAGTATTTT	CASRPDRLSTDTQYF
TRBD1	NA	TRBJ1-1	TRBV19	TGTGCCAGTAGGCCCCCGACAGGGTGGAACACTGAAGCTTTCTTT	CASRPPTGWNTEAFF
NA	NA	TRBJ1-1	TRBV23-1	TGCGCCAGCAGTCAATCAAAGGGCATGGCTTTCTTT	CASSQSKGMAFF
NA	NA	TRBJ2-3	TRBV2	TGTGCCAGCAGTGACATGACGGGAGTACGACATACGCAGTATTTT	CASSDMTGVRHTQYF
NA	NA	TRBJ1-2	TRBV28	TGTGCCAGCAGCTTAACAGGGTTCGGCTATGGCTACACCTTC	CASSLTGFGYGYTF
TRBD2	NA	TRBJ2-1	TRBV7-9	TGTGCCAGCAGCTCACTAGCGGGGGCAATAAATGAGCAGTTCTTC	CASSSLAGAINEQFF
TRBD1	NA	TRBJ1-1	TRBV25-1	TGTGCCAGCAGGCCGGACAGGGGAATTAGGAATGAAGCTTTCTTT	CASRPDRGIRNEAFF
NA	NA	TRBJ2-7	TRBV4-1	TGCGCCAGCAGCCAAGCTAACAGTTCCCCTACGCAGTACTTC	CASSQANSSPTQYF
TRBD2	once	TRBJ2-1	TRBV29-1	TGCAGCGGATCGCCTTGGACTAGCGGGATTTCCGGACGTAATGAGCAGTTCTTC	CSGSPWTSGISGRNEQFF
NA	once	TRBJ2-1	TRBV6-5	TGTGCCAGCAGTTCAAAGGGGGTAGGGTACAATGAGCAGTTCTTC	CASSSKGVGYNEQFF
TRBD1	NA	TRBJ2-7	TRBV11-2	TGTGCCAGCAGCTTAGGGGGGACAGGGTATGGAGAGCAGTACTTC	CASSLGGTGYGEQYF
TRBD2	NA	TRBJ2-1	TRBV15	TGTGCCACCAGCAGAGACTTAGCGGGAGGGACGAATGAGCAGTTCTTC	CATSRDLAGGTNEQFF
NA	NA	TRBJ2-4	TRBV11-2	TGTGCCAGCAGCAAGCAGGCGGGAGCCAAAAACATTCAGTACTTC	CASSKQAGAKNIQYF